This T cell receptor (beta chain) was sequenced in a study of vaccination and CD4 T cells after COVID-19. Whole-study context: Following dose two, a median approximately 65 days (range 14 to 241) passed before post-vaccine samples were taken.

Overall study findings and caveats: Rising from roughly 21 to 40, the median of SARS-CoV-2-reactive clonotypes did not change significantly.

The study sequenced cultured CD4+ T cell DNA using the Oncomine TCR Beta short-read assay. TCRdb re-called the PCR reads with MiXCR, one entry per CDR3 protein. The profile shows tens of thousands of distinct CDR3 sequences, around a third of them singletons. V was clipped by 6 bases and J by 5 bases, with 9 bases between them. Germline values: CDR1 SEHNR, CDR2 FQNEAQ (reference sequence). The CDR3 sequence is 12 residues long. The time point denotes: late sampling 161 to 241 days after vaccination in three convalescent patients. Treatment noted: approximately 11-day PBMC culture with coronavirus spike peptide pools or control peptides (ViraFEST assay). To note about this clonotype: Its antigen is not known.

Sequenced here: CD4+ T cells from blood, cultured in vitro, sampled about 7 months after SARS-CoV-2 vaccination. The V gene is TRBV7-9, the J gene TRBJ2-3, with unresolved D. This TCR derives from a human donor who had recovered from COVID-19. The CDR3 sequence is CASRKMGDTQYF. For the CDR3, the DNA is TGTGCCAGCAGGAAAATGGGAGATACGCAGTATTTT. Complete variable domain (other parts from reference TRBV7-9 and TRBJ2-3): DTGVSQNPRHKITKRGQNVTFRCDPISEHNRLYWYRQTLGQGPEFLTYFQNEAQLEKSRLLSDRFSAERPKGSFSTLEIQRTEQGDSAMYLCASRKMGDTQYFGPGTRLTVL.